The next 7 T cell receptor beta chains were all read from a single sample in a study of blood T cell repertoires in COVID-19. Measured with immunoSEQ multiplex PCR; TCRdb has only the in-frame clones, and not every one. The table records over 250,000 clones, approximately 89% of them present only once. The sequenced sample consisted of peripheral blood. The receptors shown here come from a woman aged 55-75 years with acute or convalescent COVID-19.

This chain links TRBV5-4 with TRBJ1-2; no firm D call. Germline V gene data show CDR1 as SGHNT and CDR2 as YYREEE (reference sequence). This CDR3 region has 15 residues. V lost 7 bases and J 8 bases, leaving 24 bases between the germline ends. CDR3 sequence (DNA): TGTGCCAGCGGTGGGGAGGAGTCCGTTTTCGGAGGCTACACCTTC. This codes for CASGGEESVFGGYTF. Combining the CDR3 with reference TRBV5-4 and TRBJ1-2 gives the whole variable domain ETGVTQSPTHLIKTRGQQVTLRCSSQSGHNTVSWYQQALGQGPQFIFQYYREEENGRGNFPPRFSGLQFPNYSSELNVNALELDDSALYLCASGGEESVFGGYTFGSGTRLTVV.

The chain has TRBV6-1 and TRBJ2-7, with 7 bases aligning to TRBD1. CDR3 length: 16 amino acids. From germline, CDR1 is MNHNS and CDR2 SASEGT. V lost 1 base and J lost 0; bases outside the gene matches: 6. CDR3 coding DNA: TGTGCCAGCAGTGAAGGATGGGGACAGCTCTCCTACGAGCAGTACTTC. Its protein is CASSEGWGQLSYEQYF.

This clone was detected once. The CDR3 DNA reads TGTGCCAGCAGAGACAGGTCAACTAATGAAAAACTGTTTTTT. It specifies CASRDRSTNEKLFF. The chain links TRBV28 to TRBJ1-4, with D possibly TRBD1 on 6 matching bases. Germline V CDR1 and CDR2: MDHEN, SYDVKM. V was trimmed by 6 bases and J by 0 bases, leaving 8 bases between them. CDR3 size: 14 residues. Full variable domain (outside the CDR3, taken from reference TRBV28 and TRBJ1-4): DVKVTQSSRYLVKRTGEKVFLECVQDMDHENMFWYRQDPGLGLRLIYFSYDVKMKEKGDIPEGYSVSREKKERFSLILESASTNQTSMYLCASRDRSTNEKLFFGSGTQLSVL.

The chain couples TRBV28 to TRBJ2-1, with 8 bases matching TRBD1. The junction had 7 bases not matched to a gene; V was cut back by 2 bases and J by 1 base. From germline, CDR1 is MDHEN and CDR2 SYDVKM. This CDR3 has 17 residues. DNA for the CDR3: TGTGCCAGCAGTTTAGCACAGGGGGGAAAGTCCTACAATGAGCAGTTCTTC. Translated, it gives CASSLAQGGKSYNEQFF.

V is TRBV6-6 and J is TRBJ1-2; D ambiguous. Deletions cut 5 bases from V and 0 bases from J, with 13 bases between. The CDR3 extends over 15 amino acids. Germline loops: CDR1 MNHNY, CDR2 SVGAGI (reference sequence). As DNA, the CDR3 is TGTGCCAGCAGTGCCCTACAGCAGACTAACTATGGCTACACCTTC. The encoded protein is CASSALQQTNYGYTF.

V usage is TRBV5-4 and J usage is TRBJ1-2; 9 positions agree with TRBD1. V trimming: 3 bases; J trimming: 5 bases; junction bases outside the gene matches: 17. The germline CDR1 and CDR2 sequences are SGHNT and YYREEE (reference sequence). This CDR3 has 18 amino acids. The CDR3 loop is CASSSGSGPGQGLYGYTF. CDR3 DNA: TGTGCCAGCAGCTCGGGGTCGGGTCCGGGACAGGGTTTGTATGGCTACACCTTC.

The genes are TRBV19 and TRBJ2-7; D unclear. Deletions cut 2 bases from V and 7 bases from J, with 12 bases between. Germline values: CDR1 LNHDA, CDR2 SQIVND (reference sequence). The CDR3 length is 13 residues. The CDR3, as DNA: TGTGCCAGTAGTATAAAGGCTACGCGGGAGCAGTACTTC. It translates to CASSIKATREQYF.